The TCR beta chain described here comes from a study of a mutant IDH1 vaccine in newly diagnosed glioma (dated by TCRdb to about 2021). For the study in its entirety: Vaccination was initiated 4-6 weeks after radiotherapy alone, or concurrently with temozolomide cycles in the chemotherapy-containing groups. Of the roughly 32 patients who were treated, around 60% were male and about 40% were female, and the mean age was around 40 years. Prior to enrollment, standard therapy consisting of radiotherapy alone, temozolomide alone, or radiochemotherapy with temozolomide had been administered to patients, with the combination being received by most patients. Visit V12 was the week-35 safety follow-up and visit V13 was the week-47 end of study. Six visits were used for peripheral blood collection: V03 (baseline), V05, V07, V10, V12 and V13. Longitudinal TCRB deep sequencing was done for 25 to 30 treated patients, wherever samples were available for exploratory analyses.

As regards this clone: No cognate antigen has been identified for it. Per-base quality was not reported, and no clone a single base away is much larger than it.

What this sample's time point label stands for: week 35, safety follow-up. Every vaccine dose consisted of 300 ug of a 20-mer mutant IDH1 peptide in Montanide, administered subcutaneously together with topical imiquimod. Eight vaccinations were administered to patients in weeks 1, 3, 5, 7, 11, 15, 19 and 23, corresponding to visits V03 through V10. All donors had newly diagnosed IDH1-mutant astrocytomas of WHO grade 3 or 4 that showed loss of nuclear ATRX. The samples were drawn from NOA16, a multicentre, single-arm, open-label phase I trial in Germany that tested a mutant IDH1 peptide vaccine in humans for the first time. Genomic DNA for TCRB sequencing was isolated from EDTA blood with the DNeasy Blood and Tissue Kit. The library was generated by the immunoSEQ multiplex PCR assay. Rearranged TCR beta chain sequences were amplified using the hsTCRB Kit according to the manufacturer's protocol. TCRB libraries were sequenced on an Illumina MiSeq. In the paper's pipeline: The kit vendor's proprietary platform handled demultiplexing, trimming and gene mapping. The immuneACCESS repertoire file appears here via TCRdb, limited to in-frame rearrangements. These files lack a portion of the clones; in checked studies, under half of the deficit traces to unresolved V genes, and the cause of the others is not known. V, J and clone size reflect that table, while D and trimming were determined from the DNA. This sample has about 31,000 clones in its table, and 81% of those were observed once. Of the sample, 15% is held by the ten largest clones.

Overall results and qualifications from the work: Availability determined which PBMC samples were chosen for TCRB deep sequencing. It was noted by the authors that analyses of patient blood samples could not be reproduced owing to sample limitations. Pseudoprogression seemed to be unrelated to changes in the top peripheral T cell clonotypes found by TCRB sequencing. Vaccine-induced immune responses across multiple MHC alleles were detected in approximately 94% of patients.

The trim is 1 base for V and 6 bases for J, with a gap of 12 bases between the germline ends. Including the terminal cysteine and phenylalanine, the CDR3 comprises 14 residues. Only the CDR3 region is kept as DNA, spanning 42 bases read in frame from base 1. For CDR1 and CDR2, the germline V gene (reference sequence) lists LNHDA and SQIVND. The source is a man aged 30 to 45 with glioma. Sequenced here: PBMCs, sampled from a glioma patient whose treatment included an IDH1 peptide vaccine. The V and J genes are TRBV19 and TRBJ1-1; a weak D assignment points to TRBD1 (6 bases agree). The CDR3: CASSIGGGVSEAFF. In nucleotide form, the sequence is TGTGCCAGTAGTATAGGAGGGGGGGTCTCTGAAGCTTTCTTT.